A single sample gave rise to the 8 T cell receptor beta chains below, sequenced in a study of cytomegalovirus exposure and HLA in healthy donors. Primers for the PCR totalled 60 Vbeta and 13 Jbeta. TCRdb's table, derived via immunoSEQ multiplex PCR, lists solely in-frame clones and lacks some. The sample lists about 170,000 clones, 80% seen once, with around 4.1% in the top ten. The sample consisted of PBMCs. These receptors were collected from a woman aged 50 to 65 in good health and CMV-seropositive.

The V gene is TRBV7-6, the J gene TRBJ2-2, with 8 bases that match TRBD2. V lost 1 base, J lost 6 bases, and 10 bases stayed unmatched. The CDR3 consists of 17 residues. Germline loops: CDR1 SGHVS, CDR2 FNYEAQ. The CDR3 is CASSLESSGSRAGELFF. Written as DNA, the CDR3 is TGTGCCAGCAGCTTAGAATCAAGCGGGAGTAGGGCCGGGGAGCTGTTTTTT. Based on the CDR3 plus reference TRBV7-6 and TRBJ2-2, the full variable domain is GAGVSQSPRYKVTKRGQDVALRCDPISGHVSLYWYRQALGQGPEFLTYFNYEAQQDKSGLPNDRFSAERPEGSISTLTIQRTEQRDSAMYRCASSLESSGSRAGELFFGEGSRLTVL.

The chain carries TRBV19 and TRBJ1-1, with 7 bases lining up with TRBD1. The CDR3 totals 15 residues. The junction had 10 bases not matched to a gene; V was cut back by 9 bases and J by 0 bases. CDR1 LNHDA and CDR2 SQIVND come from the germline V gene (reference sequence). The CDR3 loop reads CASFGRQGMNTEAFF. In DNA, the CDR3 is TGTGCCAGCTTCGGGAGACAGGGTATGAACACTGAAGCTTTCTTT.

The chain recombines TRBV18 with TRBJ1-5; TRBD1 matches at 7 bases. The V segment lost 3 bases and the J segment 4 bases; nucleotides outside the gene matches: 3. Per the germline V gene, CDR1 is KGHSH and CDR2 is LQKENI. The CDR3 has 14 amino acids. CDR3 sequence (DNA): TGTGCCAGCTCACCCCAGGGGGATAATCAGCCCCAGCATTTT. Translating it yields CASSPQGDNQPQHF.

The genes are TRBV11-2 and TRBJ1-5, with D unclear. CDR1 is SGHAT, CDR2 FQNNGV, per germline. Deletions cut 5 bases from V and 4 bases from J, with 9 bases between. The CDR3 runs 13 residues. The CDR3 loop is CASSPDWNQPQHF. The CDR3, as DNA: TGTGCCAGCAGCCCTGACTGGAATCAGCCCCAGCATTTT.

Only a few counts were recorded for this clone. This sequence joins TRBV6-5 and TRBJ2-1; 9 bases match TRBD2. The CDR3 sequence is 13 residues long. After removal of 7 bases from V and 7 bases from J, the junction contained 5 bases not matched to a gene. Per the germline V gene, CDR1 is MNHEY and CDR2 is SVGAGI. CDR3 DNA sequence: TGTGCCAGCAAGGCGGGAGGGGGGAATGAGCAGTTCTTC. Its translation is CASKAGGGNEQFF.

The chain combines TRBV19 with TRBJ1-5, with D maybe TRBD1 (5 bases). The CDR3 is 15 amino acids. The germline gives CDR1 LNHDA, CDR2 SQIVND (reference sequence). The ends were cut back, 5 bases at V and 4 bases at J, with 15 bases in the middle. For the CDR3, the DNA is TGTGCCAGTAGTGTGGCAGTGGGGCGAAATCAGCCCCAGCATTTT. Its translation: CASSVAVGRNQPQHF. The variable domain in full, completed from reference TRBV19 and TRBJ1-5, reads DGGITQSPKYLFRKEGQNVTLSCEQNLNHDAMYWYRQDPGQGLRLIYYSQIVNDFQKGDIAEGYSVSREKKESFPLTVTSAQKNPTAFYLCASSVAVGRNQPQHFGDGTRLSIL.

The genes are TRBV10-3 and TRBJ2-3; D gene uncertain. The CDR3 extends over 12 amino acids. Germline CDR1 is ENHRY and CDR2 is SYGVKD. Trimming pared 0 bases from V and 7 bases from J, leaving 5 bases between. CDR3 nucleotide sequence: TGTGCCATCAGTGAGTCTTTAAATACGCAGTATTTT. This sequence encodes CAISESLNTQYF.

The V and J genes are TRBV2 and TRBJ2-3, with D unclear. The CDR3 runs 14 residues. The V gene's germline CDR1 is SNHLY and CDR2 FYNNEI. V dropped 8 bases and J dropped 2 bases, with 14 bases sitting between them. As DNA, the CDR3 is TGTGCCAGCGACGTGCGCGGCTCCACAGATACGCAGTATTTT. Residues: CASDVRGSTDTQYF.